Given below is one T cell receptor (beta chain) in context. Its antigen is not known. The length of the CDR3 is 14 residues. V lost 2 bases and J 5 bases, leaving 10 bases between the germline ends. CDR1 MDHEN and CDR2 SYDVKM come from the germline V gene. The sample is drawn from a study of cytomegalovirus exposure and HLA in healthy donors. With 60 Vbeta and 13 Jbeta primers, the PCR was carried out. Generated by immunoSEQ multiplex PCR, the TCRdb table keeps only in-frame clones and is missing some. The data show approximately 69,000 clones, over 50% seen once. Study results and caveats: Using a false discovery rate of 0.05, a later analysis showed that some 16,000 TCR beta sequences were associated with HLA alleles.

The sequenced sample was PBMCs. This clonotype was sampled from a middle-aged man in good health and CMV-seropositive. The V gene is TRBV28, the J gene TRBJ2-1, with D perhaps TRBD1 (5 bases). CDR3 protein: CASSLPGQNNEQFF. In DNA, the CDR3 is TGTGCCAGCAGTTTACCCGGACAAAACAATGAGCAGTTCTTC.